The subject of this entry is one TCR beta chain. These data belong to a study of blood T cell repertoires in COVID-19. Overall study: The study drew acute and convalescent COVID-19 samples from the United States, Italy and Spain.

Data came from immunoSEQ multiplex PCR; TCRdb stores just in-frame clones and leaves some out. The table shows roughly 480,000 clones, with roughly 89% occurring only once. The CDR3 contains 14 residues. The germline V gene has CDR1 LGHDT and CDR2 YNNKEL (reference sequence). V gave up 5 bases and J gave up 5 bases, with 15 bases separating them. Seattle patients were enrolled while actively infected and followed longitudinally. This sequence was found in a man in his late teens or twenties with COVID-19, enrolled during active disease. Specimen: peripheral blood. The chain is built from TRBV3-1 (or the pseudogene TRBV3-2) and TRBJ2-5; maybe TRBD1 (5 bases). CDR3 DNA: TGTGCCAGCAGCAAGGACAATTCCGGGGAGACCCAGTACTTC. The encoded protein is CASSKDNSGETQYF.